Following are 21 T cell receptor beta chains from one sample sequenced in a study of response to subunit inactivated influenza vaccine. One entry per CDR3 protein results from TCRdb running MiXCR on the RT-PCR reads. The data show roughly 700,000 distinct CDR3 sequences, with about 15% seen just once and 5.5% to 7% held by the top ten. The sequencing used PBMCs from blood, collected around 15 days before vaccination. These receptor sequences come from a man aged 45-65 years who received an inactivated influenza vaccine.

This clonotype appeared a few times. This chain connects TRBV29-1 to TRBJ1-1; D gene unclear. Germline CDR1 reads SQVTM; CDR2 reads ANQGSEA. The CDR3 is 14 residues long. Trimming removed 5 bases at V and 0 bases at J, with 13 bases between. The CDR3 sequence is CSVRPYLMNTEAFF. The CDR3 DNA follows: TGCAGCGTTAGACCTTACCTGATGAACACTGAAGCTTTCTTT. The variable domain in full, completed from reference TRBV29-1 and TRBJ1-1, reads SAVISQKPSRDICQRGTSLTIQCQVDSQVTMMFWYRQQPGQSLTLIATANQGSEATYESGFVIDKFPISRPNLTFSTLTVSNMSPEDSSIYLCSVRPYLMNTEAFFGQGTRLTVV.

V and J are TRBV2 and TRBJ2-2, with TRBD2 matching 8 bases. From germline, CDR1 is SNHLY and CDR2 FYNNEI. The J segment lost 6 bases and the V segment lost 4 bases, leaving 7 bases of the junction unmatched. The CDR3 is 15 amino acids. The CDR3 DNA reads TGTGCCAGCAGTGCCCGCGGGGGGTTAGCCGGGGAGCTGTTTTTT. This sequence encodes CASSARGGLAGELFF.

This clonotype was counted many times. The chain joins TRBV28 to TRBJ2-7; D is possibly TRBD1 (6 bases). With 11 bases removed from V and 1 base from J, the gap between germline ends came to 9 bases. The germline gives CDR1 MDHEN, CDR2 SYDVKM. The CDR3 loop spans 11 amino acids. Written as DNA, the CDR3 is TGTGCCTCACAGGGTTCCTACGAGCAGTACTTC. Protein: CASQGSYEQYF. Together with reference TRBV28 and TRBJ2-7, the CDR3 gives the full variable domain: DVKVTQSSRYLVKRTGEKVFLECVQDMDHENMFWYRQDPGLGLRLIYFSYDVKMKEKGDIPEGYSVSREKKERFSLILESASTNQTSMYLCASQGSYEQYFGPGTRLTVT.

This clonotype has just a few counts. The chain uses TRBV14 and TRBJ2-5, with D maybe TRBD2 (5 bases). In germline, CDR1 is SGHDN, CDR2 FVKESK. V was cut by 4 bases and J by 5 bases, with 23 bases left in between. CDR3 length: 17 amino acids. The CDR3 spells CASSPGIMGPAVETQYF. The CDR3 region has the DNA TGTGCCAGCAGCCCAGGCATCATGGGCCCAGCGGTGGAGACCCAGTACTTC.

This clonotype has just a few counts. This chain joins TRBV19 and TRBJ2-1; D remains ambiguous. The CDR3 has 12 amino acids. With 1 base removed from V and 6 bases from J, the gap between germline ends came to 4 bases. Germline V gives CDR1 LNHDA, CDR2 SQIVND (reference sequence). The DNA for the CDR3 is TGTGCCAGTAGTATAGTATCCAATGAGCAGTTCTTC. It codes for CASSIVSNEQFF.

The chain combines TRBV27 with TRBJ2-3, with 12 bases aligning to TRBD2. The V segment lost 3 bases and the J segment 3 bases; nucleotides outside the gene matches: 4. The CDR3 runs to 16 residues. The V gene's germline CDR1 is MNHEY and CDR2 SMNVEV (reference sequence). The CDR3 DNA reads TGTGCCAGCAGTTTGACTACTAGCGGGAGGACAGATACGCAGTATTTT. It translates to CASSLTTSGRTDTQYF.

This clonotype was observed a few times. The chain combines TRBV5-1 with TRBJ1-1; D possibly corresponds to TRBD1 (5 bases). CDR3 length: 15 residues. Germline values: CDR1 SGHRS, CDR2 YFSETQ. V dropped 4 bases and J dropped 1 base, with 14 bases sitting between them. The CDR3 sequence: CASSKTDRTNTEAFF. The CDR3 DNA reads TGCGCCAGCAGCAAAACCGACAGAACGAACACTGAAGCTTTCTTT.

Only a few counts were recorded for this clonotype. The gene calls are TRBV20-1 and TRBJ2-2; tentative D call: TRBD1 (5 bases). The CDR3 covers 13 residues. Germline V lookup: CDR1 DFQATT, CDR2 SNEGSKA (reference sequence). Trimming removed 4 bases at V and 3 bases at J, with 9 bases between. CDR3 in amino acids: CSAKGVDTGELFF. The CDR3 DNA reads as TGCAGTGCTAAAGGGGTTGACACCGGGGAGCTGTTTTTT.

There are a few counts of this clonotype. In nucleotides, the CDR3 is TGTGCCAGCAGCCAGGGACTAGCGCTGAGCTCCTACAATGAGCAGTTCTTC. Residues: CASSQGLALSSYNEQFF. V gene TRBV3-1 combines with J gene TRBJ2-1; TRBD2 matches 10 bases. The CDR3 is 17 amino acids. V gave up 3 bases and J gave up 0 bases; unmatched junction bases: 5. CDR1 and CDR2 (germline): LGHDT, YNNKEL (reference sequence).

The chain is built from TRBV3-1 and TRBJ2-2, with D possibly matching TRBD1 (6 bases). V was cut by 1 base and J by 6 bases, with 15 bases left in between. In germline, CDR1 is LGHDT, CDR2 YNNKEL (reference sequence). The CDR3 covers 16 residues. The CDR3 here is CASSQVPQGLAGELFF. The CDR3 DNA sequence: TGTGCCAGCAGCCAAGTTCCACAGGGATTAGCCGGGGAGCTGTTTTTT.

The chain has TRBV18 and TRBJ2-5, with D maybe TRBD1 (6 bases). V lost 2 bases and J 5 bases, leaving 15 bases between the germline ends. CDR1 is KGHSH, CDR2 LQKENI, per germline. The CDR3 has 15 amino acids. The CDR3 region has the DNA TGTGCCAGCTCACCAACCCAGGGGAGCAGGGAGACCCAGTACTTC. This encodes CASSPTQGSRETQYF.

The chain combines TRBV13 with TRBJ2-5; no definite D call. Germline-derived CDR1 and CDR2 are PRHDT and FYEKMQ (reference sequence). Trimming took off 8 bases at V and 4 bases at J, with 14 bases between the two ends. The CDR3 spans 13 residues. The chain's CDR3 is CASQRSRVETQYF. The CDR3 DNA sequence: TGTGCCAGCCAGAGATCACGGGTAGAGACCCAGTACTTC.

A few counts support this clonotype. The chain has TRBV20-1 and TRBJ2-5; D may be TRBD2 (6 bases). The V gene's germline CDR1 is DFQATT and CDR2 SNEGSKA (reference sequence). The ends were cut back, 3 bases at V and 5 bases at J, with 10 bases in the middle. The CDR3 totals 12 residues. CDR3 sequence reads: CSARRREETQYF. The CDR3 DNA reads as TGCAGTGCTAGGCGGAGGGAGGAGACCCAGTACTTC.

This clonotype came up a few times. CDR3 in DNA: TGCGCCAGCAGCCAAGAGGGCACAGGGAGGTACAATGAGCAGTTCTTC. Its protein product is CASSQEGTGRYNEQFF. The chain couples TRBV4-3 to TRBJ2-1; either TRBD1 or TRBD2 may supply D (6 bases each). The V end lost 0 bases, the J end lost 4 bases, and 13 bases lay between the germline ends. The CDR3 is 16 amino acids. The V gene's germline CDR1 is LGHNA and CDR2 YSLEER.

This clonotype was seen a few times. The chain couples TRBV7-2 to TRBJ2-3; 9 bases match TRBD1. The CDR3 runs to 14 residues. V dropped 0 bases and J dropped 12; count of bases not matched to a gene: 7. From germline, CDR1 is SGHTA and CDR2 FQGNSA. The CDR3: CASSLAPGQGLQYF. As DNA, the CDR3 is TGTGCCAGCAGCTTAGCCCCAGGACAGGGGTTACAGTATTTT.

This clonotype has more than one count but fewer than ten. The chain combines TRBV12-3 or TRBV12-4 with TRBJ1-2; 7 positions agree with TRBD1. Trimming at V came to 6 bases and at J to 0 bases, leaving 4 bases not matched to a gene. The CDR3 has 14 residues. For the CDR3, the DNA is TGTGCCAGCAGGGGACAGCTTCCTAACTATGGCTACACCTTC. Amino acid sequence: CASRGQLPNYGYTF.

This clonotype has only a few counts. This chain connects TRBV24-1 to TRBJ2-3, with D perhaps TRBD2 (5 bases). The germline V gene has CDR1 KGHDR and CDR2 SFDVKD. The CDR3 spans 16 residues. With 3 bases removed from V and 0 bases from J, the gap between germline ends came to 12 bases. The CDR3 DNA sequence: TGTGCCACCAGTGATCAATCGCGGGCTAGCACAGATACGCAGTATTTT. This codes for CATSDQSRASTDTQYF.

CDR3 sequence (DNA): TGTGCCACCAGTGATCCCAAGACAGTCACAAGGGAGCAGTTCTTC. Translating it yields CATSDPKTVTREQFF. The chain combines TRBV24-1 with TRBJ2-1, with D tentatively TRBD1 (5 bases). This CDR3 has 15 residues. In germline, CDR1 is KGHDR, CDR2 SFDVKD. Trimming removed 3 bases from V and 10 bases from J, with 18 bases in between.

This clonotype showed up just a few times. The J gene is TRBJ2-3, the V gene TRBV20-1, with D perhaps matching TRBD2 (5 bases). The CDR3 spans 14 residues. Trimming shortened V by 7 bases and J by 4 bases, and 18 bases separated the two germline ends. Germline CDR1 is DFQATT and CDR2 is SNEGSKA (reference sequence). The CDR3 spells CSGGIGTWADTQYF. The CDR3 DNA reads as TGCAGTGGAGGGATCGGAACTTGGGCAGATACGCAGTATTTT.

This clonotype was recorded at least ten times. V usage is TRBV12-3 or TRBV12-4 and J usage is TRBJ2-7; TRBD2 matches 14 bases. After removal of 5 bases from V and 7 bases from J, the junction contained 7 bases not matched to a gene. The CDR3 runs to 15 residues. The DNA for the CDR3 is TGTGCCAGCAGTAGACCGGGACTAGCGGGGGTAGAGCAGTACTTC. This gives the protein CASSRPGLAGVEQYF.

The rearrangement joins TRBV6-2 or TRBV6-3 to TRBJ1-5; a possible D gene is TRBD1 (6 bases). CDR1 MNHEY and CDR2 SVGEGT come from the germline V gene. CDR3 length: 14 amino acids. V was cut by 4 bases and J by 1 base, with 8 bases left in between. CDR3 sequence reads: CASSWTVSNQPQHF. In nucleotides, the CDR3 is TGTGCCAGCAGTTGGACAGTAAGCAATCAGCCCCAGCATTTT.